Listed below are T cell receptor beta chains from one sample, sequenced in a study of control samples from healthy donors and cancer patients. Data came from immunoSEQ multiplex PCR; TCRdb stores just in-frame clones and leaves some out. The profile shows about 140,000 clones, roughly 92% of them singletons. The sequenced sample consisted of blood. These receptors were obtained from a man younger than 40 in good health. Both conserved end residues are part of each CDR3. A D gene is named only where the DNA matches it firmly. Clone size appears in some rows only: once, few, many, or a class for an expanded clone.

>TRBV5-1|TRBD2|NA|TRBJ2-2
TGCGCCAGCAGCTTACTAGCGGGCCAGGGCACCGGGGAGCTGTTTTTT
CASSLLAGQGTGELFF
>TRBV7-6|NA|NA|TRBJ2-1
TGTGCCAGCAGCCTTGGCGGGCCGAATGAGCAGTTCTTC
CASSLGGPNEQFF
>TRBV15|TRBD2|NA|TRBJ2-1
TGTGCCACCAGCAGGCCCGGGACTAGCTGGGGCAATGAGCAGTTCTTC
CATSRPGTSWGNEQFF
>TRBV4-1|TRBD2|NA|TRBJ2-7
TGCGCCAGCAGCCAAGATCAAGCTAGCGGGAGAGTGTACGAGCAGTACTTC
CASSQDQASGRVYEQYF
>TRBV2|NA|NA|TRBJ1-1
TGTGCCAGCAAACAAGAAGGGTACACTGAAGCTTTCTTT
CASKQEGYTEAFF
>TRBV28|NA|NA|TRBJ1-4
TGTGCCAGCGTAGCAGGCCGTAATGAAAAACTGTTTTTT
CASVAGRNEKLFF
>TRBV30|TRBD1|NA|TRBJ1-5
TGTGCCTGGAACAGGGGGCTTCATCAGCCCCAGCATTTT
CAWNRGLHQPQHF
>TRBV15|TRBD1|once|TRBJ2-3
TGTGCCACCAGGGAATCCAGGGGGCTCGCAGATACGCAGTATTTT
CATRESRGLADTQYF
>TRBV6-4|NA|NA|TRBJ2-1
TGTGCCAGCAGTGACCGCGTAACGGGAACTCAGTTCTTC
CASSDRVTGTQFF
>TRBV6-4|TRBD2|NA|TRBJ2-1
TGTGCCAGCAGTGAAAAAGCGGGAGAATACAATGAGCAGTTCTTC
CASSEKAGEYNEQFF
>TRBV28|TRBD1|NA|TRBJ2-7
TGTGCCGTTACAGGGGGAGAGCAGTACTTC
CAVTGGEQYF
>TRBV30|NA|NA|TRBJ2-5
TGTGCCTGGAACACTGGAGGGGAGACCCAGTACTTC
CAWNTGGETQYF
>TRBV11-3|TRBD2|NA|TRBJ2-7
TGTGCCAGCAGCCCCCGGGGGGCTAGCGGGATAAGCGAGCAGTACTTC
CASSPRGASGISEQYF
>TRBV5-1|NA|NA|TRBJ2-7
TGCGCCAGCAGCCAAAACAGCGTGTCCTACGAGCAGTACTTC
CASSQNSVSYEQYF
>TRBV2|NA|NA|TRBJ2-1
TGTGCCAGCAGGTATAGAGGCTACAATGAGCAGTTCTTC
CASRYRGYNEQFF
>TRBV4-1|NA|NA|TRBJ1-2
TGCGCCAGCAGCCCCACCGGAACAGGGCATGGCTACACCTTC
CASSPTGTGHGYTF
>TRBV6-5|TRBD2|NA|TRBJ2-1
TGTGCCAGCAGTTACTCCCCTAGCGGGAGTCTGTTCTTC
CASSYSPSGSLFF
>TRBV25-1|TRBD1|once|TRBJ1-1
TGTGCCAGCAGTGAAAGACAGGGCTGGAACACTGAAGCTTTCTTT
CASSERQGWNTEAFF
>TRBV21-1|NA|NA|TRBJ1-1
TGTGCCAGCAGCAACGCGAATCTCTTCGACAGGGAGAACACTGAAGCTTTCTTT
CASSNANLFDRENTEAFF
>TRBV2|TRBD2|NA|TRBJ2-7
TGTGCCAGCAATCCCGGGACTAGAACCTACGAGCAGTACTTC
CASNPGTRTYEQYF
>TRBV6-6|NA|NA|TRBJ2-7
TGTGCCAGCAGGAGGTGGGGTTATGAGCAGTACTTC
CASRRWGYEQYF
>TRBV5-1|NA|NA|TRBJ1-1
TGCGCCAGCAGCTTGGAGGCAGGCTTGAACACTGAAGCTTTCTTT
CASSLEAGLNTEAFF
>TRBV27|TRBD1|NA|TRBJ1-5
TGTGCCAGCAGACAGGGGGTTGAACAGCCCCAGCATTTT
CASRQGVEQPQHF
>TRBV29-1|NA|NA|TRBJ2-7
TGCAGCGCAAACAGGGGCGGGACGAACGAGCAGTACTTC
CSANRGGTNEQYF
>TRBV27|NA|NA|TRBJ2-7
TGTGCCAGCAGTTCTAGCCCTCTACAGGGTCTGCGGCGGTACTTC
CASSSSPLQGLRRYF
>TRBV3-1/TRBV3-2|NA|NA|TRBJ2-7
TGTGCCAGCAGCCCCGCCCCGTTTAGGGAGCAGTACTTC
CASSPAPFREQYF
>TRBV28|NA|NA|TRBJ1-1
TGTGCCAGCAGCCAGATTTCAGGGGACACTGAAGCTTTCTTT
CASSQISGDTEAFF
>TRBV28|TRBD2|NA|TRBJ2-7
TGTGCCAGCAGTTTGATAGCGGGAATCCACGAGCAGTACTTC
CASSLIAGIHEQYF
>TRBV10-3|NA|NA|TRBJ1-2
TGTGCCATCAGCCCATGGCCGCGACAGATTACTAACTATGGCTACACCTTC
CAISPWPRQITNYGYTF
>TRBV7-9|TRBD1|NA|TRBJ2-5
TGTGCCAGCAGCCCGAGGCACCCGGGACAGGGCCCGACGTACTTC
CASSPRHPGQGPTYF
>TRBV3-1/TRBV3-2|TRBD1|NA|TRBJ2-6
TGTGCCAGCAGGGATAAGAGGGGGCGCGAGAGATCCGGGGCCAACGTCCTGACTTTC
CASRDKRGRERSGANVLTF
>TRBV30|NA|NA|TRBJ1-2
TGTGCCTGGAGTAGCCCGGCAGGGTGGCTTAACTATGGCTACACCTTC
CAWSSPAGWLNYGYTF
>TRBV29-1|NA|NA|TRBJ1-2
TGCAGCGGGGGAAACAGGGAGAGTGGCTACACCTTC
CSGGNRESGYTF
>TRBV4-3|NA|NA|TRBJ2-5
TGCGCCAGCAGCCAAGATTTAATGGAGACCCAGTACTTC
CASSQDLMETQYF
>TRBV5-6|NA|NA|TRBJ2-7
TGTGCCAGCAGCGGAGCCTACAGGAGCTCCTACGAGCAGTACTTC
CASSGAYRSSYEQYF
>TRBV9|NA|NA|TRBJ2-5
TGTGCCAGCAGCGTAGAGGGGACTTACCAAGAGACCCAGTACTTC
CASSVEGTYQETQYF
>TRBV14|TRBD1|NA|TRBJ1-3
TGTGCCAGCAGCCCCGGACAGGGGGCTGGAAACACCATATATTTT
CASSPGQGAGNTIYF
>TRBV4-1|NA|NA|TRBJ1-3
TGCGCCAGCAGCGACCGACGCTCTGGAAACACCATATATTTT
CASSDRRSGNTIYF
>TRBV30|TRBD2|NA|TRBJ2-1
TGTGCCTGGAGTGTACAGGGGACTAGCGGGAGTGATGAGCAGTTCTTC
CAWSVQGTSGSDEQFF
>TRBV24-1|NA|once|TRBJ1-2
TGTGCCACCAGTGGAAGGGGGAACGATGGCTACACCTTC
CATSGRGNDGYTF
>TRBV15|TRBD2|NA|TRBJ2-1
TGTGCCACCAGCAGAAGGGCGGGAGGGATGTCCTACAATGAGCAGTTCTTC
CATSRRAGGMSYNEQFF
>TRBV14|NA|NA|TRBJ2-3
TGTGCCAGCAGCCGAACCTGGGTGGGTGATACGCAGTATTTT
CASSRTWVGDTQYF
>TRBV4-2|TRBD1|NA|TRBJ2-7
TGTGCCAGCAGCCAACGGACAGGGGTTGTTGACGAGCAGTACTTC
CASSQRTGVVDEQYF
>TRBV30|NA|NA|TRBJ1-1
TGTGCCTGGAGTGTACTTCCCATTCGTAACACTGAAGCTTTCTTT
CAWSVLPIRNTEAFF
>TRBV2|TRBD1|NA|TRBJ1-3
TGTGCCAGCAGTTGGGACAGGAACGGAAACACCATATATTTT
CASSWDRNGNTIYF
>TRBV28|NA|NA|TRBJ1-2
TGTGCCAGCAGTGGGGCGGGACACCCAGCGGAAGGCTACACCTTC
CASSGAGHPAEGYTF
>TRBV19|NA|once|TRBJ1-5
TGTGCCAGTAGTCCCGGACAGTTTTATAATCAGCCCCAGCATTTT
CASSPGQFYNQPQHF
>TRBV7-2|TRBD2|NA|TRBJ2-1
TGTGCCAGCAGCCCAGTTGGGACTAGCGGGAGGACCTACAATGAGCAGTTCTTC
CASSPVGTSGRTYNEQFF
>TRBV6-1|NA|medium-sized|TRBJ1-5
TGTGCCAGCAGTGAACTTTGGGGGAATCAGCCCCAGCATTTT
CASSELWGNQPQHF